These T cell receptor beta chains were read from a single sample in a study of CD8+ T cells in alopecia areata. TCRdb's copy holds only in-frame clones and misses some; the assay was immunoSEQ multiplex PCR. The sample lists some 170,000 clones, approximately 65% occurring once. Sequencing used CD8+ T cells sorted from blood, obtained at week 0. The origin of the receptors is a human donor with alopecia areata. Each CDR3 is given with its conserved first and last residue. The D gene is left open where the match is weak. Part of the rows lack a size; the others show once, few, many or a class for expanded clones.

>few|NA|TRBV6-5|TRBJ2-1
CASSKPSGDYNEQFF
TGTGCCAGCAGTAAACCGTCGGGAGATTACAATGAGCAGTTCTTC
>NA|NA|TRBV5-1|TRBJ2-7
CASSGRDRIYEQYF
TGCGCCAGCAGCGGGAGGGACAGGATTTACGAGCAGTACTTC
>NA|NA|TRBV6-5|TRBJ2-7
CASSYDSYEQYF
TGTGCCAGCAGTTACGACTCCTACGAGCAGTACTTC
>NA|NA|TRBV6-1|TRBJ1-5
CASLLRASNQPQHF
TGTGCCAGCTTGCTGCGGGCTAGCAATCAGCCCCAGCATTTT
>NA|TRBD2|TRBV29-1|TRBJ2-1
CSVDWTSGMRGYNEQFF
TGCAGCGTTGACTGGACTAGCGGGATGAGAGGTTACAATGAGCAGTTCTTC
>NA|NA|TRBV7-9|TRBJ2-2
CASSPEPPKTGELFF
TGTGCCAGCAGCCCAGAACCTCCGAAAACCGGGGAGCTGTTTTTT
>few|NA|TRBV28|TRBJ2-5
CASSWLGAEETQYF
TGTGCCAGCAGTTGGCTCGGGGCAGAAGAGACCCAGTACTTC
>NA|TRBD2|TRBV6-5|TRBJ2-5
CASSYAGAQYF
TGTGCCAGCAGTTACGCGGGGGCCCAGTACTTC
>NA|TRBD1|TRBV7-6|TRBJ1-6
CASSLKQGAVSPLHF
TGTGCCAGCAGCCTCAAACAGGGGGCTGTTTCACCCCTCCACTTT
>NA|NA|TRBV14|TRBJ1-1
CASSQVSRKEAFF
TGTGCCAGCAGCCAAGTATCCAGGAAGGAAGCTTTCTTT
>NA|NA|TRBV6-5|TRBJ1-2
CASSYSGEGGYTF
TGTGCCAGCAGTTACTCAGGGGAGGGTGGCTACACCTTC
>NA|TRBD2|TRBV27|TRBJ2-1
CASSSVAGGDNEQFF
TGTGCCAGCAGTTCCGTAGCGGGGGGGGACAATGAGCAGTTCTTC
>NA|TRBD1|TRBV13|TRBJ2-7
CASSGRPGQGARLQYF
TGTGCCAGCAGCGGACGACCGGGACAGGGGGCGCGACTGCAGTACTTC
>NA|TRBD1|TRBV4-1|TRBJ1-5
CASSQESGQGSIQPQHF
TGCGCCAGCAGCCAAGAGTCAGGACAGGGGAGCATTCAGCCCCAGCATTTT
>few|TRBD2|TRBV29-1|TRBJ2-7
CSVRGREGEQYF
TGCAGCGTTAGAGGACGGGAGGGCGAGCAGTACTTC
>NA|TRBD1|TRBV5-1|TRBJ2-2
CASSPTGRTGELFF
TGCGCCAGCAGCCCGACAGGGCGTACCGGGGAGCTGTTTTTT
>NA|NA|TRBV30|TRBJ1-2
CAWTGRRGYTF
TGTGCCTGGACAGGGAGGCGTGGCTACACCTTC
>NA|TRBD2|TRBV19|TRBJ2-7
CASSPSGGDYEQYF
TGTGCCAGTAGTCCTAGCGGGGGGGACTACGAGCAGTACTTC
>NA|NA|TRBV5-1|TRBJ1-2
CASKVGDGYTF
TGCGCCAGCAAGGTCGGGGATGGCTACACCTTC
>few|NA|TRBV29-1|TRBJ2-2
CSVEMGELFF
TGCAGCGTTGAAATGGGGGAGCTGTTTTTT
>NA|NA|TRBV5-6|TRBJ2-1
CASSWGRLAPSYNEQFF
TGTGCCAGCAGCTGGGGCCGGCTAGCGCCCTCCTACAATGAGCAGTTCTTC
>NA|NA|TRBV4-1|TRBJ1-1
CASSHPGGQNTEAFF
TGCGCCAGCAGCCATCCCGGGGGCCAGAACACTGAAGCTTTCTTT
>few|NA|TRBV13|TRBJ2-4
CASSPQSIQYF
TGTGCCAGCAGCCCCCAAAGCATTCAGTACTTC
>NA|TRBD1|TRBV25-1|TRBJ2-5
CASSEWDRGKETQYF
TGTGCCAGCAGTGAATGGGACAGGGGGAAGGAGACCCAGTACTTC
>NA|NA|TRBV21-1|TRBJ2-1
CASSKAHSNEQFF
TGTGCCAGCAGCAAAGCGCACAGCAATGAGCAGTTCTTC
>NA|NA|TRBV6-6|TRBJ1-1
CASSLRGTEAFF
TGTGCCAGCAGTTTAAGAGGGACTGAAGCTTTCTTT
>once|TRBD1|TRBV27|TRBJ2-4
CASSLISSDRQYF
TGTGCCAGCAGCCTGATTTCCTCGGACAGGCAGTACTTC
>NA|NA|TRBV27|TRBJ1-5
CASSPDNNQPQHF
TGTGCCAGCAGTCCAGACAACAATCAGCCCCAGCATTTT
>NA|TRBD1|TRBV10-2|TRBJ1-4
CASTLTGVGEKLFF
TGCGCCAGCACTTTGACAGGGGTCGGAGAAAAACTGTTTTTT
>NA|TRBD1|TRBV29-1|TRBJ2-7
CSVQGQGSSYEQYF
TGCAGCGTTCAGGGACAGGGGAGCTCCTACGAGCAGTACTTC
>few|NA|TRBV14|TRBJ2-5
CASSQDGETQYF
TGTGCCAGCAGCCAAGATGGGGAGACCCAGTACTTC
>NA|NA|TRBV29-1|TRBJ2-3
CSVATGIGADTQYF
TGCAGCGTTGCCACAGGGATCGGGGCAGATACGCAGTATTTT
>NA|TRBD1|TRBV25-1|TRBJ1-2
CASSSRDRVNYGYTF
TGTGCCAGCAGTAGTCGGGACAGGGTTAACTATGGCTACACCTTC
>NA|NA|TRBV29-1|TRBJ1-1
CSAAGVNTEAFF
TGCAGCGCGGCAGGGGTAAACACTGAAGCTTTCTTT
>NA|TRBD2|TRBV5-6|TRBJ2-3
CASTELAGFGPDTQYF
TGTGCCAGCACCGAACTAGCGGGGTTTGGCCCAGATACGCAGTATTTT
>NA|TRBD1|TRBV7-8|TRBJ1-2
CASSLVGTGNYGYTF
TGTGCCAGCAGCTTAGTTGGGACAGGGAATTATGGCTACACCTTC
>NA|NA|TRBV19|TRBJ2-7
CASSLGPNYEQYF
TGTGCCAGTAGTTTGGGACCAAACTACGAGCAGTACTTC
>once|NA|TRBV30|TRBJ2-7
CAWSYRGYEQYF
TGTGCCTGGAGTTATAGAGGCTACGAGCAGTACTTC
>NA|TRBD1|TRBV6-6|TRBJ1-2
CASSYDDRGTNYGYTF
TGTGCCAGCAGTTACGATGACAGGGGGACTAACTATGGCTACACCTTC
>NA|TRBD1|TRBV7-6|TRBJ1-5
CASSPHRGYSNQPQHF
TGTGCCAGCAGCCCACACAGGGGCTATAGCAATCAGCCCCAGCATTTT
>NA|NA|TRBV13|TRBJ2-7
CASSRTYEQYF
TGTGCCAGCAGCCGTACCTACGAGCAGTACTTC
>NA|NA|TRBV7-9|TRBJ1-2
CASSLGARGKNGYTF
TGTGCCAGCAGCTTAGGGGCTCGGGGGAAGAATGGCTACACCTTC
>NA|TRBD1|TRBV2|TRBJ1-5
CASRDRVGQPQHF
TGTGCCAGCAGGGACAGGGTCGGTCAGCCCCAGCATTTT
>NA|NA|TRBV6-1|TRBJ2-1
CASSLEEAGAEGQFF
TGTGCCAGCAGTTTAGAGGAGGCAGGGGCGGAGGGGCAGTTCTTC
>once|TRBD2|TRBV19|TRBJ2-5
CASSPGTSGRETQYF
TGTGCCAGTAGTCCGGGGACTAGCGGGCGAGAGACCCAGTACTTC
>NA|TRBD2|TRBV7-9|TRBJ2-7
CASSARATSGDYEQYF
TGTGCCAGCAGCGCGCGAGCGACTAGCGGGGACTACGAGCAGTACTTC
>NA|NA|TRBV23-1|TRBJ1-2
CASSRPGPSGYGYTF
TGCGCCAGCAGCCGCCCAGGGCCTTCCGGCTATGGCTACACCTTC
>few|NA|TRBV30|TRBJ1-2
CAWNNPERNYGYTF
TGTGCCTGGAACAACCCGGAAAGGAACTATGGCTACACCTTC
>NA|NA|TRBV30|TRBJ1-5
CAWSGDTSNQPQHF
TGTGCCTGGAGTGGAGACACTAGCAATCAGCCCCAGCATTTT
>NA|TRBD1|TRBV13|TRBJ1-5
CASSNGTGAWGPQHF
TGTGCCAGCAGCAACGGGACAGGGGCATGGGGACCCCAGCATTTT
>once|NA|TRBV2|TRBJ2-7
CASSSTGYEQYF
TGTGCCAGCAGCTCGACAGGCTACGAGCAGTACTTC
>NA|NA|TRBV13|TRBJ1-5
CASSLSPDSNQPQHF
TGTGCCAGCAGCTTATCCCCTGATAGCAATCAGCCCCAGCATTTT
>NA|NA|TRBV27|TRBJ2-1
CASSSIRGAPSYNEQFF
TGTGCCAGCAGTTCAATTCGGGGGGCTCCCTCCTACAATGAGCAGTTCTTC
>few|NA|TRBV5-5|TRBJ2-7
CASSLGRVVYEQYF
TGTGCCAGCAGCTTGGGCAGGGTGGTCTACGAGCAGTACTTC
>NA|TRBD2|TRBV6-5|TRBJ2-7
CASSSKRGHTYEQYF
TGTGCCAGCAGTTCCAAGCGGGGCCATACCTACGAGCAGTACTTC